This passage covers 17 T cell receptor beta chains from one sample sequenced in a study of blood T cells in healthy people across ages. The use of a sample-barcoded 5' primer and a J-beta primer mix characterized a second PCR of roughly 6 to 11 cycles. Each CDR3 protein gets one entry after TCRdb re-called the 5' RACE reads with MiXCR. The sample consists of hundreds of thousands of distinct CDR3 sequences, more than 25% of them appearing once. Source material: blood. The source is a woman aged 80 or over in good health.

There are many counts of this clonotype. The genes are TRBV18 and TRBJ2-5; D might be TRBD1 (5 bases). The germline V gene encodes CDR1 KGHSH and CDR2 LQKENI. The CDR3 totals 13 residues. Trimming stripped 3 bases from V and 2 bases from J, with 7 bases between. CDR3: CASSPRVQETQYF. Here the CDR3 DNA reads TGTGCCAGCTCACCCAGGGTGCAAGAGACCCAGTACTTC.

This clonotype appeared once. This chain links TRBV15 with TRBJ2-3, with D perhaps matching TRBD1 (6 bases). Germline CDR1 and CDR2: LNHNV and YYDKDF (reference sequence). Trimming took off 3 bases at V and 1 base at J, with 14 bases between the two ends. The CDR3 contains 16 residues. The chain's CDR3 is CATSRFRGIGTDTQYF. CDR3 DNA: TGTGCCACCAGCAGGTTCAGGGGAATAGGCACAGATACGCAGTATTTT.

The chain links TRBV6-2 or TRBV6-3 to TRBJ1-5, with D possibly being TRBD1 (5 bases). Germline-derived CDR1 and CDR2 are MNHEY and SVGEGT. The V gene lost 6 bases and the J gene lost 4 bases, with 13 bases spanning the gap. This CDR3 spans 14 amino acids. This chain's CDR3 is CASSAYGGNQPQHF. The CDR3 DNA is TGTGCCAGCAGCGCCTATGGGGGGAATCAGCCCCAGCATTTT.

The count of this clonotype is one. J is TRBJ2-4 and V is TRBV6-6, with TRBD1 identical over 8 bases. The assigned J gene may be wrong: the sequence end matches TRBJ2-7 better. The CDR3 is 15 residues long. CDR1 and CDR2 from the germline V gene are MNHNY and SVGAGI (reference sequence). Here the CDR3 DNA reads TGTGCCAGCAGTAGCAGGACAGGGTTCGACTACGAGCAGTACTTC. It codes for CASSSRTGFDYEQYF.

This clonotype appeared many times. The chain joins TRBV7-2 to TRBJ1-2; 7 nucleotides match TRBD1. With 5 bases clipped from V and 2 bases from J, the junction kept 5 bases outside the gene matches. The germline CDR1 and CDR2 sequences are SGHTA and FQGNSA. The CDR3 extends over 14 amino acids. DNA of the CDR3: TGTGCCAGCAGCGGGCGACAGGGAAACTATGGCTACACCTTC. Encoded protein: CASSGRQGNYGYTF. Variable domain in full (rest from reference TRBV7-2 and TRBJ1-2): GAGVSQSPSNKVTEKGKDVELRCDPISGHTALYWYRQSLGQGLEFLIYFQGNSAPDKSGLPSDRFSAERTGGSVSTLTIQRTQQEDSAVYLCASSGRQGNYGYTFGSGTRLTVV.

Comments on this clonotype: This may come from a read error, since a much larger clone is one base off. The chain carries TRBV29-1 and TRBJ2-3; D perhaps matches TRBD1 (5 bases). Germline CDR1 SQVTM, CDR2 ANQGSEA. V was clipped by 6 bases and J by 4 bases, with 17 bases between them. The CDR3 covers 14 residues. The DNA of the CDR3 is TGCAGCGTGCGGCCGACAGCCAGCGCAGATACGCAGTATTTT. Its protein is CSVRPTASADTQYF.

This clonotype was picked up many times. The chain carries TRBV7-6 and TRBJ2-7, with 11 bases matching TRBD2. The CDR3 loop spans 14 amino acids. The V segment lost 3 bases and the J segment 4 bases; nucleotides outside the gene matches: 2. CDR1 is SGHVS and CDR2 is FNYEAQ in the germline V gene. CDR3 amino acids: CASSFSGGEYEQYF. For the CDR3, the DNA is TGTGCCAGCAGCTTTAGCGGGGGGGAATACGAGCAGTACTTC.

In its sample, this clonotype was seen many times. The chain employs TRBV29-1 and TRBJ2-3; 9 positions agree with TRBD1. The J segment lost 4 bases and the V segment lost 8 bases, leaving 10 bases of the junction unmatched. The V gene's germline CDR1 is SQVTM and CDR2 ANQGSEA. The CDR3 is 14 residues long. CDR3 nucleotide sequence: TGCAGCATACGGACAGGGGAGTCTCCAGATACGCAGTATTTT. Translation gives CSIRTGESPDTQYF.

The gene calls are TRBV19 and TRBJ2-5; TRBD1 might be the D (6 bases). The germline V gene encodes CDR1 LNHDA and CDR2 SQIVND (reference sequence). Trimming took 7 bases from V and 7 from J, leaving 28 bases between them. The CDR3 extends over 17 amino acids. The CDR3 sequence: CASTATWTAGGLGTQYF. The CDR3 region has the DNA TGTGCCAGTACCGCCACCTGGACAGCAGGTGGTCTAGGGACCCAGTACTTC. Complete variable domain (other parts from reference TRBV19 and TRBJ2-5): DGGITQSPKYLFRKEGQNVTLSCEQNLNHDAMYWYRQDPGQGLRLIYYSQIVNDFQKGDIAEGYSVSREKKESFPLTVTSAQKNPTAFYLCASTATWTAGGLGTQYFGPGTRLLVL.

This chain joins TRBV20-1 and TRBJ1-3, with 7 nucleotides matching TRBD1. The trim removed 4 bases at V and 0 bases at J, leaving 6 bases unmatched. Germline V gene data show CDR1 as DFQATT and CDR2 as SNEGSKA (reference sequence). CDR3 length: 15 residues. CDR3 nucleotide sequence: TGCAGTGCTACCCAGGGGGGGGGCTCTGGAAACACCATATATTTT. Its protein is CSATQGGGSGNTIYF.

Turning to this clonotype: This may be a read error: a much more frequent sequence differs by one nucleotide. The CDR3 nucleotides are TGCAGTGCTAGGGCGGCGGGCTCCGTTGATGAGCAGTACTTC. Translating it yields CSARAAGSVDEQYF. V and J are TRBV20-1 and TRBJ2-5; D is perhaps TRBD2 (5 bases). The germline V gene has CDR1 DFQATT and CDR2 SNEGSKA (reference sequence). Deletions cut 3 bases from V and 11 bases from J, with 22 bases between. The CDR3 runs to 14 residues.

This clonotype was counted at least ten times. The chain uses TRBV20-1 and TRBJ2-5; D remains unclear. V was clipped by 0 bases and J by 9 bases, with 8 bases between them. The CDR3 consists of 11 residues. CDR1 and CDR2 from the germline V gene are DFQATT and SNEGSKA (reference sequence). In DNA form, the CDR3 reads TGCAGTGCTAGAGATTCCCGGCCCCAGTACTTC. Translated, it gives CSARDSRPQYF.

In its sample, this clonotype was seen many times. The genes are TRBV6-6 and TRBJ2-3; D is unresolved. CDR1 is MNHNY and CDR2 is SVGAGI in the germline V gene (reference sequence). The CDR3 extends over 13 amino acids. The V gene lost 5 bases and the J gene lost 6 bases, with 12 bases spanning the gap. CDR3 in amino acids: CASSTKMGDTQYF. As DNA, the CDR3 is TGTGCCAGCAGTACCAAGATGGGGGATACGCAGTATTTT.

Note on this clonotype: The junction differs from germline at one of its ends, possibly a read error. This rearrangement joins TRBV5-1 to TRBJ1-4; D perhaps matches TRBD1 (5 bases). Germline assignment: CDR1 SGHRS and CDR2 YFSETQ. This CDR3 contains 14 residues. The DNA for the CDR3 is TGCGCCAGCAGCTCTTCCGGGGGGAATGATAAACTGTTTTTT. Translated: CASSSSGGNDKLFF.

The chain recombines TRBV9 with TRBJ1-1; TRBD1 is a possible D gene (5 bases). V lost 0 bases to trimming and J lost 1 base, with 13 bases between them. Germline V gives CDR1 SGDLS, CDR2 YYNGEE. The CDR3 has 16 amino acids. CDR3 region: CASSVAGSQGNTEAFF. CDR3 coding DNA: TGTGCCAGCAGCGTAGCGGGTTCTCAGGGGAACACTGAAGCTTTCTTT.

This clonotype was counted many times. The CDR3 loop is CASRVLHNPRYGYTF. The CDR3 bases are TGTGCCAGCAGGGTACTACATAACCCCCGCTATGGCTACACCTTC. The gene calls are TRBV6-2 or TRBV6-3 and TRBJ1-2; D gene uncertain. Trimming stripped 6 bases from V and 4 bases from J, with 18 bases between. The CDR3 spans 15 residues. The germline V gene encodes CDR1 MNHEY and CDR2 SVGEGT.

This clonotype came up a few times. V is TRBV2 and J is TRBJ1-2; 7 positions match TRBD1. Per the germline V gene, CDR1 is SNHLY and CDR2 is FYNNEI. The J segment lost 4 bases and the V segment lost 3 bases, leaving 2 bases of the junction unmatched. The CDR3 sequence is 13 residues long. CDR3 protein: CASSDDRAYGYTF. DNA of the CDR3: TGTGCCAGCAGTGACGACAGGGCCTATGGCTACACCTTC.